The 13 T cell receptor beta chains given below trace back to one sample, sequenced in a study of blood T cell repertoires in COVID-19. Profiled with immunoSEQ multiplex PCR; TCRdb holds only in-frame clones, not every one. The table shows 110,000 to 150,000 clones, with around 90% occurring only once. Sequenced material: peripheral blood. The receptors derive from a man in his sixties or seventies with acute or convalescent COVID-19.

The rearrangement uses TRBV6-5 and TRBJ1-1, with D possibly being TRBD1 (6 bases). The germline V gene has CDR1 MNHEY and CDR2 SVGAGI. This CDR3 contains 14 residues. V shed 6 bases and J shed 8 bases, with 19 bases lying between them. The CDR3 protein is CASRKETGWGEAFF. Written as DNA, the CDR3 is TGTGCCAGCAGGAAAGAGACAGGTTGGGGGGAAGCTTTCTTT.

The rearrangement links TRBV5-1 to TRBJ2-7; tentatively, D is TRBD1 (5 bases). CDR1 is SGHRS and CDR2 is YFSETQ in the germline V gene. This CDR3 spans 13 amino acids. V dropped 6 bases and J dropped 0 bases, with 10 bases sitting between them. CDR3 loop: CASNLDNSYEQYF. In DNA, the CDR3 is TGCGCCAGCAACCTGGACAACTCCTACGAGCAGTACTTC.

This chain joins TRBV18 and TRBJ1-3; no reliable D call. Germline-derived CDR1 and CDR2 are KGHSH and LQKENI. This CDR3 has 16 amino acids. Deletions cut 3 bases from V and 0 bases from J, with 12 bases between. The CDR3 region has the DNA TGTGCCAGCTCACCTCTTCCCCCGAGCTCTGGAAACACCATATATTTT. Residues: CASSPLPPSSGNTIYF.

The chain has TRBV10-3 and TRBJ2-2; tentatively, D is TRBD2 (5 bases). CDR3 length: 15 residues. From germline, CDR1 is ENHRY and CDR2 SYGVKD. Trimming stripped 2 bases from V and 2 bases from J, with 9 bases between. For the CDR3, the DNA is TGTGCCATCAGTGAGGGGAGACAAAACACCGGGGAGCTGTTTTTT. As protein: CAISEGRQNTGELFF.

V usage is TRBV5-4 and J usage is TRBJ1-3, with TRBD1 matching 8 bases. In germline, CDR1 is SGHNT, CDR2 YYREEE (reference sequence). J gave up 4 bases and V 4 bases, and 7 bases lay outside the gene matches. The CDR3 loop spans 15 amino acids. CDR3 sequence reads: CASSPGQGAGNTIYF. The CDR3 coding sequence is TGTGCCAGCAGCCCCGGACAGGGTGCAGGAAACACCATATATTTT.

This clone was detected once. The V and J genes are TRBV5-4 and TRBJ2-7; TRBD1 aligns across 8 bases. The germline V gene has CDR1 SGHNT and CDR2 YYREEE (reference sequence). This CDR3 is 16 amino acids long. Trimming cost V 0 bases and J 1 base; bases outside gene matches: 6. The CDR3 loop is CASSLGAGGASYEQYF. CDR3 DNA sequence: TGTGCCAGCAGCTTGGGGGCAGGGGGCGCTTCCTACGAGCAGTACTTC.

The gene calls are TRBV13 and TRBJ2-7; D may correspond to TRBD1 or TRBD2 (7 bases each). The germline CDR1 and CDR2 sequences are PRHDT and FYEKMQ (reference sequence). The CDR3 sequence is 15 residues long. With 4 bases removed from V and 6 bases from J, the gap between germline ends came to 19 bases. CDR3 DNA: TGTGCCAGCAGCTCAGGGGGGGGAAGAGGAGCCGAGCAGTACTTC. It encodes CASSSGGGRGAEQYF.

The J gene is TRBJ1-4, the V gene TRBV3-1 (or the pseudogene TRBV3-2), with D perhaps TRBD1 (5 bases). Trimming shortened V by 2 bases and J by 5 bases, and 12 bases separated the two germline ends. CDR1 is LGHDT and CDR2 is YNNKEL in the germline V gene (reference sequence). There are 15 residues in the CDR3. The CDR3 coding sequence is TGTGCCAGCAGCCAACCAGACGGGGGGAATGAAAAACTGTTTTTT. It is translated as CASSQPDGGNEKLFF.

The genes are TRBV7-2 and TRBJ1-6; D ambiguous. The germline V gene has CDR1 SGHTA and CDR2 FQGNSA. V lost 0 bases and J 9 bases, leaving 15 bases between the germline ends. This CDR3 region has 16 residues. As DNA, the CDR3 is TGTGCCAGCAGCTTAGCTTTGGTAACAGCCTTTTCACCCCTCCACTTT. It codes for CASSLALVTAFSPLHF.

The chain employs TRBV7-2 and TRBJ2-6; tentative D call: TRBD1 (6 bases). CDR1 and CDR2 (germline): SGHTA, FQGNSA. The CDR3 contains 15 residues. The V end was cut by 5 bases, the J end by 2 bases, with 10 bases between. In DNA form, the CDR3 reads TGTGCCAGCAGCCCGGGACAACCTGGGGCCAACGTCCTGACTTTC. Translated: CASSPGQPGANVLTF.

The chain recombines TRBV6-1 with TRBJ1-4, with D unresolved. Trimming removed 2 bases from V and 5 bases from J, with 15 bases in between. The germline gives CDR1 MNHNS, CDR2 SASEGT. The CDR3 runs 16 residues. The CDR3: CASSESPLKPNEKLFF. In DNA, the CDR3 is TGTGCCAGCAGTGAATCTCCACTTAAACCAAATGAAAAACTGTTTTTT.

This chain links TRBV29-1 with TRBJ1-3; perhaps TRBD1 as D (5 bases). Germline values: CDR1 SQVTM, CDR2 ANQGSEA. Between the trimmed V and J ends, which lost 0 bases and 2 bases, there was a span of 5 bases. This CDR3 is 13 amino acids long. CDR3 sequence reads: CSVEEQAGNTIYF. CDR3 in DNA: TGCAGCGTTGAAGAACAGGCTGGAAACACCATATATTTT.

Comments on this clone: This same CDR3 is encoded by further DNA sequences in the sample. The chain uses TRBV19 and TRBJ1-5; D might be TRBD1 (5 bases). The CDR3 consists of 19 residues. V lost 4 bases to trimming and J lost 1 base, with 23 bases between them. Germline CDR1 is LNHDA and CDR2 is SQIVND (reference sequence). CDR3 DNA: TGTGCCAGTAGTACCTATAGGGGCACGGATAGTAAGAGCAATCAGCCCCAGCATTTT. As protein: CASSTYRGTDSKSNQPQHF.